Each of the 6 T cell receptor beta chains below was sequenced from the same sample in a study of blood T cell repertoires in COVID-19. Generated by immunoSEQ multiplex PCR, the TCRdb table keeps only in-frame clones and is missing some. The data contain roughly 73,000 clones, more than 75% of them singletons. The specimen was peripheral blood. The receptors were sampled from a human donor in a cohort sampled during active COVID-19.

The J gene is TRBJ2-7, the V gene TRBV3-1 (or the pseudogene TRBV3-2); 9 bases map to TRBD2. The CDR3 loop spans 12 amino acids. V dropped 4 bases and J dropped 6; count of bases not matched to a gene: 1. Germline V gives CDR1 LGHDT, CDR2 YNNKEL (reference sequence). The CDR3 loop reads CASSPSGIEQYF. Written as DNA, the CDR3 is TGTGCCAGCAGCCCTAGCGGGATCGAGCAGTACTTC.

V gene TRBV5-5 combines with J gene TRBJ2-7; 8 nucleotides match TRBD2. CDR3 size: 15 residues. Germline CDR1 is SGHKS and CDR2 is YYEKEE (reference sequence). With 2 bases clipped from V and 3 bases from J, the junction kept 7 bases outside the gene matches. CDR3 in amino acids: CASSFLGLASYEQYF. As DNA, the CDR3 is TGTGCCAGCAGCTTTCTCGGACTAGCAAGCTACGAGCAGTACTTC.

This chain joins TRBV6-7 and TRBJ2-7, with D unresolved. TRBV6-7 is placed among ORFs of uncertain function. Trimming took off 4 bases at V and 3 bases at J, with 13 bases between the two ends. The CDR3 sequence is 14 residues long. The CDR3 sequence is CASSWQVPHYEQYF. The CDR3, as DNA: TGTGCCAGCAGTTGGCAGGTTCCGCACTACGAGCAGTACTTC.

This clone was detected ten times or more. This chain links TRBV6-5 with TRBJ2-7; 7 bases agree with TRBD2. This CDR3 is 14 amino acids long. The ends lost 3 bases at V and 3 bases at J; junction bases unmatched: 5. The germline gives CDR1 MNHEY, CDR2 SVGAGI. The CDR3 sequence: CASSYSSGNYEQYF. The CDR3 DNA reads TGTGCCAGCAGTTATTCTAGCGGCAACTACGAGCAGTACTTC.

The chain is built from TRBV19 and TRBJ2-3, with 9 bases aligning to TRBD2. Germline CDR1 reads LNHDA; CDR2 reads SQIVND (reference sequence). Trimming took 7 bases from V and 2 from J; bases not matched to a gene: 13. CDR3 length: 17 residues. CDR3 amino acids: CASKRTSETITTDTQYF. DNA of the CDR3: TGTGCCAGTAAGAGGACTAGCGAAACAATTACCACAGATACGCAGTATTTT.

The DNA for the CDR3 is TGTGCCAGCAGCTTAGGACAGGGCGGCGAGCAGTACTTC. Translating it yields CASSLGQGGEQYF. V and J are TRBV7-8 and TRBJ2-7; 7 bases fit TRBD1. J lost 6 bases, V lost 1 base, and 3 bases had no gene match. The CDR3 runs 13 residues. Germline V gene sequence: CDR1 SGHVS, CDR2 FQNEAQ. The entire variable domain, with the rest obtained from reference TRBV7-8 and TRBJ2-7, is as follows: GAGVSQSPRYKVAKRGQDVALRCDPISGHVSLFWYQQALGQGPEFLTYFQNEAQLDKSGLPSDRFFAERPEGSVSTLKIQRTQQEDSAVYLCASSLGQGGEQYFGPGTRLTVT.